These T cell receptor beta chains were read from a single sample in a study of siplizumab effects on memory and regulatory T cells. Here immunoSEQ multiplex PCR was the method, and the copy in TCRdb shows in-frame clones only, minus some. The sample holds tens of thousands of clones, just over 90% seen once. Specimen: CD8+ T cells sorted from blood. The source of these receptors is a human donor in good health. The CDR3 runs from the conserved cysteine through the conserved F or W. Fields, in order: J gene, V gene, CDR3 length, clone size, D gene, CDR3 DNA, CDR3 protein. A D gene is named only where the DNA matches it firmly. The listing skips clone size in some rows; elsewhere it reads once, few, many or a size class.

J: TRBJ2-1
V: TRBV6-5
length: 12
size: NA
D: TRBD2
DNA: TGTGCCAGCAGTTTTAGCGGGGAAGAGCAGTTCTTC
CDR3: CASSFSGEEQFF

J: TRBJ1-1
V: TRBV28
length: 12
size: NA
D: NA
DNA: TGTGCCACCCGAGAAGGGAACACTGAAGCTTTCTTT
CDR3: CATREGNTEAFF

J: TRBJ2-3
V: TRBV6-1
length: 15
size: NA
D: NA
DNA: TGTGCCAGCAGTGAAACAGGCCTCCGCACAGATACGCAGTATTTT
CDR3: CASSETGLRTDTQYF

J: TRBJ1-4
V: TRBV19
length: 15
size: NA
D: NA
DNA: TGTGCCAGTAGTCCGGTAGCCGGGGCTAATGAAAAACTGTTTTTT
CDR3: CASSPVAGANEKLFF

J: TRBJ1-4
V: TRBV6-1
length: 14
size: NA
D: NA
DNA: TGTGCCAGCAGACTGGTTTTTACTAATGAAAAACTGTTTTTT
CDR3: CASRLVFTNEKLFF

J: TRBJ2-5
V: TRBV7-9
length: 13
size: NA
D: NA
DNA: TGTGCCAGCAGCTTAAACCCTATTCAGACCCAGTACTTC
CDR3: CASSLNPIQTQYF

J: TRBJ2-7
V: TRBV6-5
length: 14
size: NA
D: NA
DNA: TGTGCCAGCAGTTACGTGGGGCCTAGCTACGAGCAGTACTTC
CDR3: CASSYVGPSYEQYF

J: TRBJ2-2
V: TRBV6-5
length: 16
size: once
D: TRBD2
DNA: TGTGCCAGCAGTTTCGGAGCGGGAGGCGACACCGGGGAGCTGTTTTTT
CDR3: CASSFGAGGDTGELFF

J: TRBJ2-7
V: TRBV27
length: 16
size: NA
D: TRBD1
DNA: TGTGCCAGCAGTCCGACAGGGACCTTACTTTCCTACGAGCAGTACTTC
CDR3: CASSPTGTLLSYEQYF

J: TRBJ2-1
V: TRBV6-6
length: 12
size: NA
D: NA
DNA: TGTGCCAGCGAGGATCGGTTGAATGAGCAGTTCTTC
CDR3: CASEDRLNEQFF

J: TRBJ2-1
V: TRBV6-5
length: 15
size: NA
D: TRBD1
DNA: TGTGCCAGCAAACCCTGGGACAGGCCGGGCAATGAGCAGTTCTTC
CDR3: CASKPWDRPGNEQFF

J: TRBJ2-1
V: TRBV27
length: 17
size: NA
D: TRBD2
DNA: TGTGCCAGCAGTTTTTCCTTTAGCGGGAGCTCGAGCGATGAGCAGTTCTTC
CDR3: CASSFSFSGSSSDEQFF

J: TRBJ2-7
V: TRBV20-1
length: 11
size: NA
D: NA
DNA: TGCAGTGTCAGCACTAGCTACGAGCAGTACTTC
CDR3: CSVSTSYEQYF

J: TRBJ2-5
V: TRBV10-3
length: 13
size: NA
D: NA
DNA: TGTGCCATCAGTGAGCCCAATAAAGAGACCCAGTACTTC
CDR3: CAISEPNKETQYF

J: TRBJ2-7
V: TRBV6-1
length: 15
size: NA
D: TRBD2
DNA: TGTGCCAGCGACCTAGAGGGGACTAGTGCGTACGAGCAGTACTTC
CDR3: CASDLEGTSAYEQYF

J: TRBJ2-7
V: TRBV4-1
length: 14
size: NA
D: TRBD1
DNA: TGCGCCAGCAGCCTCAGGGGGTTCTCCTACGAGCAGTACTTC
CDR3: CASSLRGFSYEQYF

J: TRBJ1-1
V: TRBV7-3
length: 13
size: NA
D: NA
DNA: TGTGCCAGCAGCTTATTGTCGAACACTGAAGCTTTCTTT
CDR3: CASSLLSNTEAFF

J: TRBJ1-1
V: TRBV13
length: 13
size: NA
D: TRBD1
DNA: TGTGCCAGCAGCTCACAGGGGTATACTGAAGCTTTCTTT
CDR3: CASSSQGYTEAFF

J: TRBJ1-1
V: TRBV19
length: 17
size: NA
D: NA
DNA: TGTGCCAGTAGTATCCTCAAACGGGGACGGATGAACACTGAAGCTTTCTTT
CDR3: CASSILKRGRMNTEAFF

J: TRBJ2-3
V: TRBV7-8
length: 18
size: NA
D: TRBD2
DNA: TGTGCCAGCAGCTTTTCCGGGACTAGCGGGATTTTCTTAGATACGCAGTATTTT
CDR3: CASSFSGTSGIFLDTQYF

J: TRBJ1-4
V: TRBV5-4
length: 15
size: NA
D: TRBD1
DNA: TGTGCCAGCAGCGAAGGACAGGTTGAGGGGGAAAAACTGTTTTTT
CDR3: CASSEGQVEGEKLFF

J: TRBJ2-3
V: TRBV5-4
length: 13
size: NA
D: NA
DNA: TGTGCCAGCAGCGGAACTAGACCGGATACGCAGTATTTT
CDR3: CASSGTRPDTQYF

J: TRBJ1-4
V: TRBV28
length: 15
size: NA
D: TRBD1
DNA: TGTGCCAGCAGCCGCGGGACAGGAGTTAATGAAAAACTGTTTTTT
CDR3: CASSRGTGVNEKLFF

J: TRBJ2-7
V: TRBV7-9
length: 13
size: NA
D: NA
DNA: TGTGCCAGCAGCCCCCCAGTTTCCTACGAGCAGTACTTC
CDR3: CASSPPVSYEQYF

J: TRBJ2-7
V: TRBV27
length: 14
size: NA
D: TRBD2
DNA: TGTGCCAGCAGTGAAACGGGGGGGACCTACGAGCAGTACTTC
CDR3: CASSETGGTYEQYF

J: TRBJ2-1
V: TRBV19
length: 13
size: NA
D: TRBD1
DNA: TGTGCCAGTAGTACAGGGGGCTACAATGAGCAGTTCTTC
CDR3: CASSTGGYNEQFF

J: TRBJ2-7
V: TRBV4-3
length: 15
size: NA
D: TRBD2
DNA: TGCGCCAGCAGCCCGGGACTAGCGACGACCTACGAGCAGTACTTC
CDR3: CASSPGLATTYEQYF